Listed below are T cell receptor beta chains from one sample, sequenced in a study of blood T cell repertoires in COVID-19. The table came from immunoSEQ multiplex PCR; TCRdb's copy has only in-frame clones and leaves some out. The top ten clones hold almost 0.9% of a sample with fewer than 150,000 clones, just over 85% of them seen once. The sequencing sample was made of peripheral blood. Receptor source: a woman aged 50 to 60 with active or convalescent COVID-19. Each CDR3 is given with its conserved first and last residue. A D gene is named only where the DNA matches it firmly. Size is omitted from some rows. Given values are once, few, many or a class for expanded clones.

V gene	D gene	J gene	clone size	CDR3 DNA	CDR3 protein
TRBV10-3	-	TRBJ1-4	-	TGTGCCATCAGTGATAGTAGTGAAAAACTGTTTTTT	CAISDSSEKLFF
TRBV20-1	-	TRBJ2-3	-	TGCAGCTCCCGTAACACAGATACGCAGTATTTT	CSSRNTDTQYF
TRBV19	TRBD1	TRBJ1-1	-	TGTGCCAGTAGTCCGAGGACAGGGAAATACACTGAAGCTTTCTTT	CASSPRTGKYTEAFF
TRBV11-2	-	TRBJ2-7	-	TGTGCCAGCAGCCTAGCGACAGGAACTCGCCACGAGCAGTACTTC	CASSLATGTRHEQYF
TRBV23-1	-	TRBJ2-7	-	TGCGCCAGCAGTCAATCGGCCGATTACTACGAGCAGTACTTC	CASSQSADYYEQYF
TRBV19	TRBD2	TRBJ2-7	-	TGTGCCAGTAGTATCAACAGCGGGAGTAGGAACGAGCAGTACTTC	CASSINSGSRNEQYF
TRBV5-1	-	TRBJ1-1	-	TGCGCCAGCAAACGAGGCGAGTACACTGAAGCTTTCTTT	CASKRGEYTEAFF
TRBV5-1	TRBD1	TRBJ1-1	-	TGCGCCAGCAGCCCGACAGGGGCTTCCCTTGAAGCTTTCTTT	CASSPTGASLEAFF
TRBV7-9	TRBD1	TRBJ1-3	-	TGTGCCAGCAGCCTAGGGACAGCTTTATCCTCTGGAAACACCATATATTTT	CASSLGTALSSGNTIYF
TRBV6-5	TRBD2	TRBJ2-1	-	TGTGCCAGCACTAAGCGGGAGCTTGGTGAGCAGTTCTTC	CASTKRELGEQFF
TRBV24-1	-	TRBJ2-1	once	TGTGCCACCAGTGACACCAGTGTACAGGCGTACAATGAGCAGTTCTTC	CATSDTSVQAYNEQFF
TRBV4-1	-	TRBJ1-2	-	TGCGCCAGCAGCCAAGGAGGGGGGGGAGATGGCTACACCTTC	CASSQGGGGDGYTF
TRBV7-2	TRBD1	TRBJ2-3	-	TGTGCCAGCAGCTTCATTCCAGGGACAGGACATTTGAATACGCAGTATTTT	CASSFIPGTGHLNTQYF
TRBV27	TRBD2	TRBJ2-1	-	TGTGCCAGCAGTCCCAGACATCACAGCGGGAGTAGGGGTGAGCAGTTCTTC	CASSPRHHSGSRGEQFF
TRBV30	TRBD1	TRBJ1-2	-	TGTGCCTGGACGACAGGGGCTGGGGACTATGGCTACACCTTC	CAWTTGAGDYGYTF
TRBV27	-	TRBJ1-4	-	TGTGCCAGCAGTCGAACGTGGGGGGCTAATGAAAAACTGTTTTTT	CASSRTWGANEKLFF
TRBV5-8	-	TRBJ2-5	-	TGTGCCAGCAGCAGACAGGAGAGAGGGACCCAGTACTTC	CASSRQERGTQYF
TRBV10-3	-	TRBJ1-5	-	TGTGCCACCACAGGGTATCAGGATCAGCCCCAGCATTTT	CATTGYQDQPQHF
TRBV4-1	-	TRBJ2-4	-	TGCGCCAGCAGTCACACTGGACACTCCCCGGATGACATTCAGTACTTC	CASSHTGHSPDDIQYF
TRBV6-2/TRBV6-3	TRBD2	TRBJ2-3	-	TGTGCCAGCAGTTGGGCGGGAGGCTATACGCAGTATTTT	CASSWAGGYTQYF
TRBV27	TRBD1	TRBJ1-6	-	TGTGCCAGCCCCGACAGGGTGAATTCACCCCTCCACTTT	CASPDRVNSPLHF
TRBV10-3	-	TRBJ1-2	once	TGTGCCATCAGTGAGTCGTACAGGACGAGGAATGGCTACACCTTC	CAISESYRTRNGYTF
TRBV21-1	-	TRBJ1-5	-	TGTGCCAGCAGCCTCGAGGAGGATAGCAATCAGCCCCAGCATTTT	CASSLEEDSNQPQHF
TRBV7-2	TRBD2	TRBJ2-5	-	TGTGCCAGCAGACCCCTTCTAGCGGGAGGCCAAGAGACCCAGTACTTC	CASRPLLAGGQETQYF
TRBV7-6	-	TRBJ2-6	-	TGTGCCAGCAGCTTAGCGGGGCCTGTCTCTGGGGCCAACGTCCTGACTTTC	CASSLAGPVSGANVLTF
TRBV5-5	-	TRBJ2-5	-	TGTGCCAGCAGCTCAGGACAGCAGCAAGAGACCCAGTACTTC	CASSSGQQQETQYF
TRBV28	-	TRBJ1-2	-	TGTGCCAGCACCCCGGACAGTCTCTATGGCTACACCTTC	CASTPDSLYGYTF
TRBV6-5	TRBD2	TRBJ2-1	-	TGTGCCAGCAGCCAAGAGGTTGCGGGGGGGGTGTTCTTC	CASSQEVAGGVFF
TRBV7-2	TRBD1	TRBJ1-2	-	TGTGCCAGCAGCTTAGCAGGGACAGGCCATTCCTATGGCTACACCTTC	CASSLAGTGHSYGYTF
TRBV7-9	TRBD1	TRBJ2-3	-	TGTGCCAGCAGTCCACCCGGACAGGGTCTGGATACGCAGTATTTT	CASSPPGQGLDTQYF
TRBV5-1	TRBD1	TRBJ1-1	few	TGCGCCAGCAGTTGGGGCCAAGGGGGCGGCACTGAAGCTTTCTTT	CASSWGQGGGTEAFF
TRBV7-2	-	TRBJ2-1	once	TGTGCCAGCAGCTTAGTCAGACAGTCTTACAATGAGCAGTTCTTC	CASSLVRQSYNEQFF
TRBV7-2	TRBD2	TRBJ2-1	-	TGTGCCAGCAGCTTAGCTAGCGGGAGGGCCAATGAGCAGTTCTTC	CASSLASGRANEQFF
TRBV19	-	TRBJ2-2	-	TGTGCCAGTATAGACATCGACCACACCGGGGAGCTGTTTTTT	CASIDIDHTGELFF
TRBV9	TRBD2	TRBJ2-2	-	TGTGCCAGCGCGGAGGGTGTAGGCGGGAGGTGGGACACCGGGGAGCTGTTTTTT	CASAEGVGGRWDTGELFF